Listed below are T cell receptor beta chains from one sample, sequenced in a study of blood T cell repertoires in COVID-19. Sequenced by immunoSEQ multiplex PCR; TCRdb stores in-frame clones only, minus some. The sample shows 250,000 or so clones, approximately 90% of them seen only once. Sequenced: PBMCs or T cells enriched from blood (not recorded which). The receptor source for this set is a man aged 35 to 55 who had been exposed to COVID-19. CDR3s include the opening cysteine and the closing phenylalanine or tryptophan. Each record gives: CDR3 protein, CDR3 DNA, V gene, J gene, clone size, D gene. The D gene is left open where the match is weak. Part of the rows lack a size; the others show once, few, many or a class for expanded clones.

CASSRSDRTNYEQYF	TGTGCCAGCAGCCGCTCGGACAGAACTAACTACGAGCAGTACTTC	TRBV9	TRBJ2-7	NA	NA
CASRSPLRGGPANTEAFF	TGTGCCAGTAGATCTCCGCTACGGGGAGGCCCTGCGAACACTGAAGCTTTCTTT	TRBV19	TRBJ1-1	NA	NA
CASSLTWDSYNSPLHF	TGCGCCAGCAGCTTGACCTGGGACAGTTATAATTCACCCCTCCACTTT	TRBV5-1	TRBJ1-6	NA	TRBD1
CASGLGTDTGELFF	TGTGCTAGTGGTTTGGGGACAGACACCGGGGAGCTGTTTTTT	TRBV12-5	TRBJ2-2	NA	NA
CASSGTGGNQPQHF	TGTGCCAGTAGTGGGACAGGGGGCAATCAGCCCCAGCATTTT	TRBV19	TRBJ1-5	NA	TRBD1
CASSLLQATVYGYTF	TGTGCCAGCAGTTTACTACAGGCCACTGTTTATGGCTACACCTTC	TRBV28	TRBJ1-2	NA	NA
CASSEGRNQETQYF	TGTGCCAGCAGTGAAGGCAGGAATCAAGAGACCCAGTACTTC	TRBV2	TRBJ2-5	NA	NA
CASRPTGGGYEQYF	TGTGCCAGTAGACCAACAGGGGGCGGCTACGAGCAGTACTTC	TRBV19	TRBJ2-7	NA	TRBD1
CASSQEGSGSSPGNEQFF	TGTGCCAGCAGCCAAGAAGGTAGCGGGAGCTCGCCGGGCAATGAGCAGTTCTTC	TRBV4-2	TRBJ2-1	NA	TRBD2
CASSVGWDNVGSTIYF	TGTGCCAGCAGCGTAGGTTGGGATAATGTCGGGAGCACCATATATTTT	TRBV9	TRBJ1-3	NA	NA
CASSLDRELTEAFF	TGTGCCAGCAGCTTAGACAGGGAACTAACTGAAGCTTTCTTT	TRBV11-2	TRBJ1-1	NA	NA
CASSPIQGGETQYF	TGTGCCAGCTCACCAATCCAGGGGGGTGAGACCCAGTACTTC	TRBV18	TRBJ2-5	NA	NA
CASSDREYLNEQYF	TGCGCCAGCAGTGACAGGGAATATCTGAACGAGCAGTACTTC	TRBV10-1	TRBJ2-7	few	NA
CATQPSLAGAGEQYF	TGTGCCACTCAACCCTCCCTAGCGGGAGCAGGCGAGCAGTACTTC	TRBV24-1	TRBJ2-7	once	TRBD2
CASSVEAGASYEQYF	TGTGCCAGCAGCGTAGAGGCGGGAGCCTCCTACGAGCAGTACTTC	TRBV9	TRBJ2-7	NA	TRBD2
CASSLGGLDTGELFF	TGTGCCAGCAGCTTAGGGGGACTAGACACCGGGGAGCTGTTTTTT	TRBV11-2	TRBJ2-2	NA	TRBD2
CASSLERTGGAEQYF	TGTGCCAGCAGCTTGGAAAGGACAGGGGGCGCCGAGCAGTACTTC	TRBV11-2	TRBJ2-7	NA	TRBD1
CATSDPAGGGNQPQHF	TGTGCCACCAGTGATCCAGCCGGGGGGGGCAATCAGCCCCAGCATTTT	TRBV24-1	TRBJ1-5	NA	NA
CASSFEGEFTGELFF	TGTGCCAGCAGCTTCGAGGGGGAGTTCACCGGGGAGCTGTTTTTT	TRBV7-2	TRBJ2-2	NA	NA
CASRTRLVTSGANVLTF	TGTGCCAGCAGGACTCGACTGGTAACCTCTGGGGCCAACGTCCTGACTTTC	TRBV28	TRBJ2-6	few	NA
CSVESLHNEQFF	TGCAGCGTTGAAAGCCTCCACAATGAGCAGTTCTTC	TRBV29-1	TRBJ2-1	NA	NA
CASRNGGILGSNTEAFF	TGTGCCAGCAGGAACGGCGGGATTTTGGGATCGAACACTGAAGCTTTCTTT	TRBV5-4	TRBJ1-1	NA	NA
CASSTQANTGELFF	TGTGCCAGTAGTACCCAGGCAAACACCGGGGAGCTGTTTTTT	TRBV19	TRBJ2-2	once	NA
CASSLSGETQYF	TGTGCCAGCAGCCTTAGCGGAGAGACCCAGTACTTC	TRBV28	TRBJ2-5	NA	NA
CASSYSSGNIQYF	TGTGCCAGCAGTTACTCGTCGGGGAACATTCAGTACTTC	TRBV6-5	TRBJ2-4	NA	NA
CASSDEGGPETQYF	TGCGCCAGCAGTGATGAGGGGGGGCCGGAGACCCAGTACTTC	TRBV10-1	TRBJ2-5	NA	NA